This is a list of T cell receptor beta chains from one sample in a study of T cell responses to AZD1222 COVID-19 vaccine. This table comes from immunoSEQ multiplex PCR, and its TCRdb copy is limited to in-frame clones, with some not included. The sample lists 210,000 or so clones; about 93% were seen once. The starting material was peripheral blood, obtained on day 0 of MenACWY control vaccination. The origin of the receptors is an adult in good health. CDR3s include the opening cysteine and the closing phenylalanine or tryptophan. Fields, in order: D gene, V gene, J gene, clone size, CDR3 protein, CDR3 DNA. D genes are given only for firm matches. Not every row has a clone size; where given, it reads once, few, many or a size class.

>.|TRBV7-8|TRBJ1-1|.
CASSLASDMNTEAFF
TGTGCCAGCAGCTTAGCGTCGGATATGAACACTGAAGCTTTCTTT
>.|TRBV7-2|TRBJ1-2|.
CASSLSTGSYYGYTF
TGTGCCAGCAGCCTCAGTACAGGGTCGTACTATGGCTACACCTTC
>TRBD2|TRBV4-1|TRBJ2-7|.
CASSLRTSGGAESYEQYF
TGCGCCAGCAGCCTAAGGACTAGCGGGGGGGCCGAATCCTACGAGCAGTACTTC
>.|TRBV7-9|TRBJ1-2|once
CASSRQVYYGYTF
TGTGCCAGCAGCAGACAGGTATACTATGGCTACACCTTC
>.|TRBV7-2|TRBJ2-7|.
CASAAGTGTYEQYF
TGTGCCAGCGCCGCCGGGACGGGAACCTACGAGCAGTACTTC
>TRBD1|TRBV7-9|TRBJ1-2|.
CASSFDSGTGGGYTF
TGTGCCAGCAGCTTCGACTCCGGGACAGGGGGTGGCTACACCTTC
>.|TRBV12-5|TRBJ1-3|.
CASGFTRSGSTGGNTIYF
TGTGCTAGTGGTTTTACCCGCTCGGGGAGTACAGGAGGAAACACCATATATTTT
>.|TRBV5-1|TRBJ1-2|.
CASSLSFGGEMSGYTF
TGCGCCAGCAGCTTGTCTTTCGGGGGGGAGATGAGTGGCTACACCTTC
>TRBD1|TRBV7-2|TRBJ1-5|once
CASRTGISNQPQHF
TGTGCCAGCAGGACAGGGATTAGCAATCAGCCCCAGCATTTT
>.|TRBV2|TRBJ1-5|.
CASNRDANQPQHF
TGTGCCAGCAATAGGGACGCGAATCAGCCCCAGCATTTT
>.|TRBV6-5|TRBJ2-2|.
CASRGRAPGELFF
TGTGCCAGCAGGGGTAGGGCCCCCGGGGAGCTGTTTTTT
>.|TRBV12-3/TRBV12-4|TRBJ1-1|.
CASSRQLNTEAFF
TGTGCCAGCAGCCGACAGCTGAACACTGAAGCTTTCTTT
>TRBD2|TRBV19|TRBJ2-3|.
CASNRGGDIDTQYF
TGTGCCAGTAACCGGGGGGGCGATATAGATACGCAGTATTTT
>.|TRBV12-3/TRBV12-4|TRBJ1-2|.
CASSFNYGYTF
TGTGCCAGCAGTTTTAACTATGGCTACACCTTC
>.|TRBV3-1/TRBV3-2|TRBJ1-2|once
CASSQGVNYGYTF
TGTGCCAGCAGCCAAGGGGTGAACTATGGCTACACCTTC
>TRBD1|TRBV7-2|TRBJ2-1|.
CASSPGQGADEQFF
TGTGCCAGCAGCCCCGGACAGGGGGCAGATGAGCAGTTCTTC
>.|TRBV19|TRBJ1-4|.
CASSIGGKKLFF
TGTGCCAGTAGTATAGGGGGGAAGAAACTGTTTTTT
>.|TRBV4-2|TRBJ2-7|.
CASSEAPGGHNEQYF
TGTGCCAGCAGCGAAGCCCCTGGGGGGCACAACGAGCAGTACTTC
>TRBD2|TRBV3-1/TRBV3-2|TRBJ2-7|once
CASSPTGGETYEQYF
TGTGCCAGCAGCCCGACGGGGGGGGAAACCTACGAGCAGTACTTC
>TRBD2|TRBV6-1|TRBJ2-1|.
CASSDRRGGSYNEQFF
TGTGCCAGCAGTGATCGTCGGGGGGGGTCCTACAATGAGCAGTTCTTC
>.|TRBV4-2|TRBJ1-3|once
CASSQDFTGGSRNTIYF
TGTGCCAGCAGCCAAGATTTTACGGGGGGCTCGAGAAACACCATATATTTT
>.|TRBV4-2|TRBJ2-4|.
CASSQDLTGLAKNIQYF
TGTGCCAGCAGCCAAGATCTCACCGGGTTGGCCAAAAACATTCAGTACTTC
>.|TRBV24-1|TRBJ2-2|.
CATKNRANTGELFF
TGTGCCACCAAAAACAGAGCGAACACCGGGGAGCTGTTTTTT
>TRBD1|TRBV27|TRBJ1-2|.
CASSRDRGATNYGYTF
TGTGCCAGCAGCCGGGACAGGGGGGCAACCAACTATGGCTACACCTTC
>.|TRBV9|TRBJ2-3|.
CASSKSPQGEDTQYF
TGTGCCAGCAGCAAATCCCCACAGGGTGAAGATACGCAGTATTTT
>.|TRBV30|TRBJ1-2|.
CAWTPGSYGYTF
TGTGCCTGGACCCCAGGATCCTATGGCTACACCTTC
>TRBD1|TRBV6-5|TRBJ2-7|.
CASSYRNRGPSVKQYF
TGTGCCAGCAGTTATCGAAACAGGGGGCCCTCTGTAAAGCAGTACTTC
>TRBD2|TRBV4-2|TRBJ2-5|.
CASSLSLAGEETQYF
TGTGCCAGCAGCCTATCACTAGCGGGGGAAGAGACCCAGTACTTC
>.|TRBV7-9|TRBJ1-1|.
CASSPRRGVARAFF
TGTGCCAGCAGCCCCCGGCGGGGAGTAGCCCGGGCTTTCTTT
>.|TRBV6-5|TRBJ1-4|.
CASSYSGVSEKLFF
TGTGCCAGCAGTTACTCGGGGGTCAGTGAAAAACTGTTTTTT
>.|TRBV30|TRBJ1-1|once
CAWSVGRVAISAFF
TGTGCCTGGAGTGTAGGGAGGGTTGCAATCTCGGCTTTCTTT
>.|TRBV19|TRBJ1-3|.
CASSRIGQSGNTIYF
TGTGCCAGTAGTAGAATCGGGCAGTCTGGAAACACCATATATTTT
>.|TRBV12-3/TRBV12-4|TRBJ1-1|.
CASSWGGTEAFF
TGTGCCAGCAGCTGGGGTGGGACTGAAGCTTTCTTT
>.|TRBV6-5|TRBJ2-7|.
CASSPSGQTYEQYF
TGTGCCAGCAGTCCTAGCGGACAGACTTACGAGCAGTACTTC
>.|TRBV5-8|TRBJ2-5|.
CASSPYTTVSETQYF
TGTGCCAGCAGCCCTTATACGACAGTCTCGGAGACCCAGTACTTC
>.|TRBV28|TRBJ1-2|.
CASSLFQGRRYGYTF
TGTGCCAGCAGTTTATTTCAGGGAAGGAGGTATGGCTACACCTTC
>.|TRBV6-2/TRBV6-3|TRBJ1-3|once
CASSYSGGSGNTIYF
TGTGCCAGCAGTTACTCAGGGGGCTCTGGAAACACCATATATTTT
>.|TRBV29-1|TRBJ1-4|.
CSVYTNEKLFF
TGCAGCGTTTACACAAATGAAAAACTGTTTTTT
>TRBD1|TRBV5-6|TRBJ2-7|.
CASSGGQPSPYEQYF
TGTGCCAGCAGCGGGGGACAGCCCTCCCCCTACGAGCAGTACTTC
>TRBD2|TRBV11-2|TRBJ2-1|.
CASSLGRGAYNEQFF
TGTGCCAGCAGCTTAGGGCGGGGGGCGTACAATGAGCAGTTCTTC
>.|TRBV30|TRBJ1-5|.
CAWSRGNQPQHF
TGTGCCTGGAGCAGGGGCAATCAGCCCCAGCATTTT
>.|TRBV19|TRBJ1-2|.
CASTGPRGLGGYTF
TGTGCCAGTACGGGCCCTCGGGGGTTGGGTGGCTACACCTTC
>.|TRBV3-1/TRBV3-2|TRBJ2-2|.
CASSLRGTNTGELFF
TGTGCCAGCAGCCTACGGGGGACGAACACCGGGGAGCTGTTTTTT
>.|TRBV29-1|TRBJ1-2|.
CSVGNQVATYGYTF
TGCAGCGTTGGGAACCAGGTGGCGACCTATGGCTACACCTTC
>.|TRBV2|TRBJ1-2|once
CASTLGDGYTF
TGTGCCAGCACTTTGGGCGATGGCTACACCTTC
>.|TRBV5-1|TRBJ1-6|.
CASSLAQGMGNSPLHF
TGCGCCAGCAGCTTGGCCCAGGGGATGGGTAATTCACCCCTCCACTTT
>TRBD1|TRBV11-2|TRBJ1-3|.
CASSPGTGIGNTIYF
TGTGCCAGCAGCCCCGGGACAGGGATTGGGAACACCATATATTTT
>TRBD1|TRBV18|TRBJ2-7|.
CASSPRTGGNLYEQYF
TGTGCCAGCTCACCTCGGACAGGGGGGAACCTCTACGAGCAGTACTTC
>.|TRBV7-9|TRBJ1-4|once
CASSPRTEDDEKLFF
TGTGCCAGCAGCCCACGGACCGAAGATGATGAAAAACTGTTTTTT
>.|TRBV10-3|TRBJ1-1|.
CAISEAGFYTEAFF
TGTGCCATCAGTGAGGCAGGGTTTTACACTGAAGCTTTCTTT
>.|TRBV2|TRBJ2-1|.
CASSDSGYGHNEQFF
TGTGCCAGCAGCGATTCAGGGTACGGTCACAATGAGCAGTTCTTC
>.|TRBV7-9|TRBJ1-1|.
CASSLEAGVGTEAFF
TGTGCCAGCAGCTTAGAGGCAGGGGTAGGCACTGAAGCTTTCTTT
>.|TRBV12-3/TRBV12-4|TRBJ1-1|.
CASSLGSTEAFF
TGTGCCAGCAGTTTAGGCAGCACTGAAGCTTTCTTT
>.|TRBV7-9|TRBJ2-7|.
CASSSIGGGEQYF
TGTGCCAGCAGCTCAATTGGAGGGGGCGAGCAGTACTTC